These T cell receptor beta chains were read from a single sample in a study of cytomegalovirus exposure and HLA in healthy donors. Clones were read by immunoSEQ multiplex PCR, and TCRdb kept only the in-frame ones, dropping some. The table records approximately 75,000 clones, 65% to 75% of them present only once. Material: PBMCs. Source of these receptors: a woman aged 60 to 75 in good health and CMV-seropositive. The CDR3 runs from the conserved cysteine through the conserved F or W. The order of the fields is J gene, V gene, CDR3 length, clone size, D gene, CDR3 DNA, CDR3 protein. A D gene is named only where the DNA matches it firmly. Size is omitted from some rows. Given values are once, few, many or a class for expanded clones.

j_gene: TRBJ1-6
v_gene: TRBV5-1
len: 15
abundance: .
d_gene: TRBD1
CDR3nt: TGCGCCAGCAGCCCGGACAGGACCTATAATTCACCCCTCCACTTT
CDR3aa: CASSPDRTYNSPLHF

j_gene: TRBJ1-1
v_gene: TRBV11-2
len: 12
abundance: .
d_gene: TRBD1
CDR3nt: TGTGCCAGCAGCACCAGGGGGCCTGAAGCTTTCTTT
CDR3aa: CASSTRGPEAFF

j_gene: TRBJ1-2
v_gene: TRBV6-6
len: 10
abundance: few
d_gene: .
CDR3nt: TGTGCCAGTGCAGGGCGCGGCTACACCTTC
CDR3aa: CASAGRGYTF

j_gene: TRBJ1-2
v_gene: TRBV9
len: 15
abundance: .
d_gene: .
CDR3nt: TGTGCCAGCAGCGTAGGTGTTGAGGGCAACTATGGCTACACCTTC
CDR3aa: CASSVGVEGNYGYTF

j_gene: TRBJ1-5
v_gene: TRBV6-1
len: 15
abundance: .
d_gene: TRBD1
CDR3nt: TGTGCCAGCAGTGAAGCGGTGGGACAGAATCAGCCCCAGCATTTT
CDR3aa: CASSEAVGQNQPQHF

j_gene: TRBJ1-2
v_gene: TRBV15
len: 14
abundance: .
d_gene: .
CDR3nt: TGTGCCACCAGCAAGGACACCCTCAACTATGGCTACACCTTC
CDR3aa: CATSKDTLNYGYTF

j_gene: TRBJ1-5
v_gene: TRBV2
len: 14
abundance: .
d_gene: TRBD1
CDR3nt: TGTGCCAGCAGTGTCACAGGGGACAATCAGCCCCAGCATTTT
CDR3aa: CASSVTGDNQPQHF

j_gene: TRBJ1-1
v_gene: TRBV5-4
len: 15
abundance: .
d_gene: TRBD1
CDR3nt: TGTGCCAGCAGCTTGGGAGGGGGCGCAGGCACTGAAGCTTTCTTT
CDR3aa: CASSLGGGAGTEAFF

j_gene: TRBJ1-6
v_gene: TRBV9
len: 16
abundance: .
d_gene: TRBD1
CDR3nt: TGTGCCAGCAGCGTAAAAGGGGGGACAGGGAATTCACCCCTCCACTTT
CDR3aa: CASSVKGGTGNSPLHF

j_gene: TRBJ2-3
v_gene: TRBV29-1
len: 13
abundance: many
d_gene: .
CDR3nt: TGCAGCGCCGGAGTTAGCGGCACAGATACGCAGTATTTT
CDR3aa: CSAGVSGTDTQYF

j_gene: TRBJ1-4
v_gene: TRBV30
len: 13
abundance: .
d_gene: TRBD1
CDR3nt: TGTGCCTGGGGGACAGGGTGGAATGAAAAACTGTTTTTT
CDR3aa: CAWGTGWNEKLFF

j_gene: TRBJ2-5
v_gene: TRBV7-9
len: 15
abundance: .
d_gene: TRBD2
CDR3nt: TGTGCCAGCAGCGCCCGCCGGGGGGGCCGGGAGACCCAGTACTTC
CDR3aa: CASSARRGGRETQYF

j_gene: TRBJ2-1
v_gene: TRBV27
len: 13
abundance: few
d_gene: .
CDR3nt: TGTGCCAGCAGGAAGGGCACCCGGGGTGAGCAGTTCTTC
CDR3aa: CASRKGTRGEQFF

j_gene: TRBJ1-4
v_gene: TRBV2
len: 14
abundance: .
d_gene: TRBD1
CDR3nt: TGTGCCAGCAGCGATACAGGGGGCAATGAAAAACTGTTTTTT
CDR3aa: CASSDTGGNEKLFF

j_gene: TRBJ2-7
v_gene: TRBV7-7
len: 15
abundance: .
d_gene: TRBD1
CDR3nt: TGTGCTAGCAGCTTAAGCTTAGACAGGGGGCACGAGCAGTACTTC
CDR3aa: CASSLSLDRGHEQYF

j_gene: TRBJ1-5
v_gene: TRBV19
len: 13
abundance: .
d_gene: .
CDR3nt: TGTGCCAGTAGTATAGTAACCGGGCAGCCCCAGCATTTT
CDR3aa: CASSIVTGQPQHF

j_gene: TRBJ1-3
v_gene: TRBV4-1
len: 16
abundance: .
d_gene: TRBD1
CDR3nt: TGCGCCAGCAGCCTAAAGCAGGGGGGCGCAGGAAACACCATATATTTT
CDR3aa: CASSLKQGGAGNTIYF

j_gene: TRBJ2-7
v_gene: TRBV6-5
len: 13
abundance: .
d_gene: TRBD2
CDR3nt: TGTGCCAGCAGTACACGGGGGGGCTACGAGCAGTACTTC
CDR3aa: CASSTRGGYEQYF

j_gene: TRBJ2-2
v_gene: TRBV2
len: 14
abundance: .
d_gene: .
CDR3nt: TGTGCCAGCAGTGAAGACAGTAACACCGGGGAGCTGTTTTTT
CDR3aa: CASSEDSNTGELFF

j_gene: TRBJ2-1
v_gene: TRBV11-3
len: 15
abundance: .
d_gene: .
CDR3nt: TGTGCCAGCAGCTTAACGGCGGGGGAGGGGGGTGAGCAGTTCTTC
CDR3aa: CASSLTAGEGGEQFF

j_gene: TRBJ2-7
v_gene: TRBV29-1
len: 15
abundance: .
d_gene: TRBD2
CDR3nt: TGCAGCGTCGGGGGACTAGCGGGCCACTCCTACGAGCAGTACTTC
CDR3aa: CSVGGLAGHSYEQYF

j_gene: TRBJ2-3
v_gene: TRBV6-1
len: 15
abundance: .
d_gene: TRBD1
CDR3nt: TGTGCCAGCAGTCTCGGACAGGGGAACACAGATACGCAGTATTTT
CDR3aa: CASSLGQGNTDTQYF

j_gene: TRBJ2-4
v_gene: TRBV11-2
len: 16
abundance: .
d_gene: .
CDR3nt: TGTGCCAGCAGCCTAGCGGGACAGGTAGCCAAAAACATTCAGTACTTC
CDR3aa: CASSLAGQVAKNIQYF

j_gene: TRBJ2-3
v_gene: TRBV4-1
len: 17
abundance: .
d_gene: TRBD2
CDR3nt: TGCGCCAGCAGCCAATTTGGGGGGGGAGGGCCCCCAGATACGCAGTATTTT
CDR3aa: CASSQFGGGGPPDTQYF

j_gene: TRBJ1-1
v_gene: TRBV30
len: 12
abundance: once
d_gene: .
CDR3nt: TGTGCCTGGGGGCCAGGATTCACTGAAGCTTTCTTT
CDR3aa: CAWGPGFTEAFF

j_gene: TRBJ1-1
v_gene: TRBV11-2
len: 13
abundance: .
d_gene: .
CDR3nt: TGTGCCAGCAGCAAGGGGAGGTCCGCTGAAGCTTTCTTT
CDR3aa: CASSKGRSAEAFF

j_gene: TRBJ2-7
v_gene: TRBV5-5
len: 15
abundance: few
d_gene: TRBD2
CDR3nt: TGTGCCAGCAGCTTGGCCTTGACTAGCGGAAACGAGCAGTACTTC
CDR3aa: CASSLALTSGNEQYF

j_gene: TRBJ2-3
v_gene: TRBV5-6
len: 15
abundance: .
d_gene: .
CDR3nt: TGTGCCAGCAGCTTGTTGGGCTCTATGACAGATACGCAGTATTTT
CDR3aa: CASSLLGSMTDTQYF